Detailed here is one T cell receptor beta chain. The CDR3 runs 15 residues. Germline CDR1 reads SGHDT; CDR2 reads YYEEEE. V lost 1 base and J 2 bases, leaving 11 bases between the germline ends. Repertoires were generated with immunoSEQ multiplex PCR, while TCRdb's copy carries only in-frame clones and drops some. The sample includes about 54,000 clones, 88% of them seen just once. The data belong to a study of blood T cell repertoires in COVID-19. The sample consisted of peripheral blood. This clonotype originated in a man aged 60-69 years with active COVID-19. The gene calls are TRBV5-6 and TRBJ2-3, with D perhaps matching TRBD1 (6 bases). CDR3 DNA sequence: TGTGCCAGCAGCTTGCTGGGGGCTAACACAGATACGCAGTATTTT. Amino acids: CASSLLGANTDTQYF.